Listed below are T cell receptor beta chains from one sample, sequenced in a study of CD8 T cells in ankylosing spondylitis. Each CDR3 protein is one row after TCRdb ran MiXCR on the 5' RACE reads. The table shows roughly 180,000 distinct CDR3 sequences, with over 10% occurring only once. The specimen sequenced was blood, either unsorted or a sorted T cell fraction (not recorded which). These receptors were collected from a male donor with ankylosing spondylitis or in good health (not recorded which). Each CDR3 is given with its conserved first and last residue. Each record gives: V gene, clone size, D gene, J gene, CDR3 DNA, CDR3 protein. D genes are given only for firm matches. The listing skips clone size in some rows; elsewhere it reads once, few, many or a size class.

TRBV10-3	-	-	TRBJ1-2	TGTGCCATCAGTGCAGTTAAGACAGATACTAACTATGGCTACACCTTC	CAISAVKTDTNYGYTF
TRBV7-8	-	-	TRBJ2-1	TGTGCCAGCAGCCCGGCCCAGACCCCCTACAATGAGCAGTTCTTC	CASSPAQTPYNEQFF
TRBV12-3/TRBV12-4	-	-	TRBJ2-2	TGTGCCAGCAGTGCAGACACCGAGACAGGGCGGGGCACCGGGGAGCTGTTTTTT	CASSADTETGRGTGELFF
TRBV5-1	many	-	TRBJ2-7	TGCGCCAGCAGCTGGCGAAGCGAATACGAGCAGTACTTC	CASSWRSEYEQYF
TRBV7-2	few	-	TRBJ2-4	TGTGCCAGCAGCTTAGTACGGGGTGTAGGGAACATTCAGTACTTC	CASSLVRGVGNIQYF
TRBV7-9	-	TRBD2	TRBJ2-3	TGTGCCAGCAGCCTCATAGCGGGGGAGGGAACAGATACGCAGTATTTT	CASSLIAGEGTDTQYF
TRBV7-2	-	TRBD2	TRBJ2-1	TGTGCCAGCAGTTCTCTTTCGGCTAGCGGGGTGTACAATGAGCAGTTCTTC	CASSSLSASGVYNEQFF
TRBV15	few	TRBD2	TRBJ2-5	TGTGCCACCAGCAGAGATCGACTAGCGGGTACGAAGACCCAGTACTTC	CATSRDRLAGTKTQYF
TRBV4-1	many	-	TRBJ2-3	TGCGCCAGCAGCGGGTGGACGCAGTATTTT	CASSGWTQYF
TRBV27	many	-	TRBJ2-2	TGTGCCAGCAGTCCTCGACTGGCTGGGGAGCTGTTTTTT	CASSPRLAGELFF
TRBV10-2	many	-	TRBJ2-1	TGCGCCAGCAGTGAGTCGTGGGTCAGTGGTAGCGAGCAGTTCTTC	CASSESWVSGSEQFF
TRBV5-1	-	TRBD1	TRBJ1-2	TGCGCCAGCAGCTTGGGACAGGGCGGAGATGGCCACACCTTC	CASSLGQGGDGHTF
TRBV15	few	-	TRBJ1-5	TGTGCCACCAGCAGAGATATGGGGTCCAATCAGCCCCAGCATTTT	CATSRDMGSNQPQHF
TRBV19	few	TRBD2	TRBJ2-7	TGTGCCAGTAGCCTCCTCCCCAGCGGGAGCAACGAGCAGTACTTC	CASSLLPSGSNEQYF
TRBV2	-	-	TRBJ2-5	TGTGCCAGCAGTGAATCCGGACTCCGGCTGGAGACCCAGTACTTC	CASSESGLRLETQYF
TRBV29-1	many	-	TRBJ2-3	TGCAGCGTTGAGTGTGAAGGGGGAACAAAGAATGCTAGCACAGATACGCAGTATTTT	CSVECEGGTKNASTDTQYF
TRBV2	-	TRBD2	TRBJ2-1	TGTGCCACCTACTTACTAGCGGGATCCTACAATGAGCAGTTCTTC	CATYLLAGSYNEQFF
TRBV20-1	many	TRBD2	TRBJ2-1	TGCAGTGCTAGAGAGGGCGGGGGGGTTAATGAGCAGTTCTTC	CSAREGGGVNEQFF
TRBV10-1	few	TRBD2	TRBJ2-7	TGCGCCAGCAGTGGGACTAGCGGGAGTGGGGAGCAGTACTTC	CASSGTSGSGEQYF
TRBV5-6	few	-	TRBJ2-2	TGTGCCAGCAGCTTGGCCTGGGATACCGGGGAGCTGTTTTTT	CASSLAWDTGELFF
TRBV3-1	few	-	TRBJ1-4	TGTGCCAGCAGCCATGGGGGTCTAGGTGAAAAACTGTTTTTT	CASSHGGLGEKLFF
TRBV10-3	-	TRBD2	TRBJ2-1	TGTGCCATCAGTGAGAGTCGACTAGCGGCCCTCTCCTACAATGAGCAGTTCTTC	CAISESRLAALSYNEQFF
TRBV10-3	-	-	TRBJ2-7	TGTGCCATCAGTGAGGCGCAGCTATACGAGCAGTACTTC	CAISEAQLYEQYF
TRBV6-2/TRBV6-3	few	-	TRBJ2-7	TGTGCCAGTGGGACCCCCTCGGACGAGCAGTACTTC	CASGTPSDEQYF
TRBV27	few	TRBD1	TRBJ1-6	TGTGCCAGCAGTTTATCGGGCAGGGGGCATAATTCACCCCTCCACTTT	CASSLSGRGHNSPLHF
TRBV29-1	-	-	TRBJ2-3	TGCAGCGTTGTGTCCGGACTAAGCACAGATACGCAGTATTTT	CSVVSGLSTDTQYF
TRBV20-1	few	-	TRBJ2-1	TGCAGTGCTAGGGATTCCCCGGGACTCTACTACAATGAGCAGTTCTTC	CSARDSPGLYYNEQFF
TRBV2	many	-	TRBJ2-2	TGTGCCAGCAGTGTACCTATCACCGGGGAGCTGTTTTTT	CASSVPITGELFF
TRBV25-1	-	TRBD1	TRBJ2-1	TGTGCCAGCAGTGACTACAGTTCAGGGGGGTTCTTC	CASSDYSSGGFF
TRBV4-2	few	-	TRBJ2-3	TGTGCCAGCAGCCCCGGAGGGGGACGGGAGTATTTT	CASSPGGGREYF
TRBV2	few	-	TRBJ2-7	TGTGCCAGCAGTGGGACGGTCTCCTACGAGAGAGACTTC	CASSGTVSYERDF
TRBV5-1	-	TRBD2	TRBJ2-1	TGCGCCAGCAGCCCAGGGAGCGGGAGTAATGAGCAGTTCTTC	CASSPGSGSNEQFF
TRBV7-2	-	-	TRBJ1-1	TGTGCCAGCAGCTGGGGGGGTTTGAGTGAAGCTTTCTTT	CASSWGGLSEAFF
TRBV20-1	-	TRBD2	TRBJ2-3	TGCAGTGCTGGCCAAGCGGGGGGCTCTGGCACAGATACGCAGTATTTT	CSAGQAGGSGTDTQYF
TRBV7-9	few	-	TRBJ2-3	TGTGCCAGCAGCTTAGAGCTAGCGACAAGCACAGATACGCAGTATTTT	CASSLELATSTDTQYF
TRBV27	few	-	TRBJ2-7	TGTGCCAGCAGTTTAGGAGCAAGGGCGGGCTACGAGCAGTACTTC	CASSLGARAGYEQYF
TRBV28	-	-	TRBJ2-7	TGTGCCAGCAGTTTATGGTCATCTTCCGCTTCTGGCTACGAGCAGTACTTC	CASSLWSSSASGYEQYF
TRBV12-3/TRBV12-4	-	-	TRBJ2-1	TGTGCCAGCACTCGGACTGTTTACAATGAGCAGTTCTTC	CASTRTVYNEQFF
TRBV3-1	-	TRBD1	TRBJ2-7	TGTGCCAGCAGCCCGGGACAGGGGTTCTCCTACGAGCAGTACTTC	CASSPGQGFSYEQYF
TRBV5-1	many	-	TRBJ2-3	TGCGCCAGCAGCGGAGGCGGGCCCGTTTCTACGCAGTATTTT	CASSGGGPVSTQYF
TRBV4-1	few	-	TRBJ1-2	TGCGCCAGCAGCCAGCCAGGGGCAGACTATGGCTACACCTTC	CASSQPGADYGYTF
TRBV14	few	-	TRBJ2-3	TGTGCCAGCAGCCATTTCGCTGGCCTAGTAACAGCAGATACGCAGTATTTT	CASSHFAGLVTADTQYF
TRBV7-2	-	-	TRBJ2-3	TGTGCCAGCAGCTTAGATGACTATACCACGAATACGCAGTATTTT	CASSLDDYTTNTQYF
TRBV5-1	many	-	TRBJ1-2	TGCGCCAGCAGCTTGGGTAGCGATAACTATGGCTACACCTTC	CASSLGSDNYGYTF
TRBV29-1	-	TRBD1	TRBJ2-1	TGCAGCGTTGATGCCGGGACAGGCTCCTACAATGAGCAGTTCTTC	CSVDAGTGSYNEQFF
TRBV28	-	-	TRBJ2-7	TGTGCCAGCAGTCCACACTTGACAGACTACGAGCAGTACTTC	CASSPHLTDYEQYF
TRBV20-1	-	TRBD2	TRBJ2-5	TGCTGTGCTAGCGGGCCCTCCCGGGAGAAGGTAGAGACCCAGTACTTC	CCASGPSREKVETQYF
TRBV6-5	-	-	TRBJ1-1	TGTGCCAGCAGTTACTCCGCGGGTCTAGGCATCACTGAAGCTTTCTTT	CASSYSAGLGITEAFF
TRBV7-2	-	-	TRBJ2-1	TGTGCCAGCAGCTTTAGTGCTAACAATGAGCAGTTCTTC	CASSFSANNEQFF
TRBV5-1	few	-	TRBJ2-4	TGCGCCAGCAGCTCCCGGATGGCCAAAAACATTCAGTACTTC	CASSSRMAKNIQYF
TRBV5-1	-	-	TRBJ2-1	TGCGCCAGCAGCTTGCCCGGGAGTTCCTACAATGAGCAGTTCTTC	CASSLPGSSYNEQFF
TRBV5-6	few	TRBD2	TRBJ2-7	TGTGCCAGCAGCTTTAGCGGGGTCCCCCCCTACGAGCAGTACTTC	CASSFSGVPPYEQYF
TRBV6-1	few	-	TRBJ2-6	TGTGCCAGCAGTGAAGCACACTCTGGGGCCAACGTCCTGACTTTC	CASSEAHSGANVLTF
TRBV5-1	-	-	TRBJ2-1	TGCGCCAGCCCTCACTCGCGGTTCTTC	CASPHSRFF